The 21 T cell receptor beta chains listed next were all sequenced from one sample in a study of blood T cell dynamics during melanoma immunotherapy. Data came from immunoSEQ multiplex PCR; TCRdb stores just in-frame clones and leaves some out. Altogether about 11,000 clones are present, about nine tenths being singletons, with the ten largest covering under 30%. Specified time point: week 3, after first cycle of checkpoint inhibitor. This sample comprised blood, obtained from a patient treated with checkpoint blockade. The receptors come from a human donor with melanoma.

The rearrangement links TRBV7-9 to TRBJ2-3; 10 nucleotides line up with TRBD2. The CDR3 covers 17 residues. CDR1 and CDR2 (germline): SEHNR, FQNEAQ (reference sequence). V dropped 5 bases and J dropped 3; count of bases not matched to a gene: 11. CDR3 sequence: CASSQQAGGVLTDTQYF. CDR3 coding DNA: TGTGCCAGCAGCCAGCAAGCGGGAGGGGTTCTGACAGATACGCAGTATTTT.

This clone was counted once. This chain connects TRBV5-1 to TRBJ2-7, with D maybe TRBD2 (5 bases). The germline CDR1 and CDR2 sequences are SGHRS and YFSETQ. The CDR3 loop spans 14 amino acids. The ends were cut back, 2 bases at V and 5 bases at J, with 14 bases in the middle. The CDR3 loop reads CASSFNGGPHEQYF. For the CDR3, the DNA is TGCGCCAGCAGCTTTAATGGCGGGCCCCACGAGCAGTACTTC.

The chain is built from TRBV27 and TRBJ1-3; 7 bases match TRBD1. Germline assignment: CDR1 MNHEY and CDR2 SMNVEV (reference sequence). This CDR3 region has 17 residues. V shed 5 bases and J 4 bases; nucleotides not matched to a gene: 14. CDR3 nucleotides: TGTGCCAGCAGTCCAAGACTTCGACAGGGTATAGGAAACACCATATATTTT. Translating gives CASSPRLRQGIGNTIYF.

The chain is built from TRBV4-2 and TRBJ2-1; D remains ambiguous. This CDR3 contains 14 residues. Trimming removed 3 bases at V and 1 base at J, with 7 bases between. CDR1 is LGHNA and CDR2 is YNFKEQ in the germline V gene. The CDR3 bases are TGTGCCAGCAGCCACCCCGGGTCCTACAATGAGCAGTTCTTC. Its protein is CASSHPGSYNEQFF.

The gene calls are TRBV5-1 and TRBJ2-5; D possibly corresponds to TRBD2 (5 bases). The CDR3 runs 13 residues. CDR1 and CDR2 (germline): SGHRS, YFSETQ. Trimming removed 4 bases at V and 5 bases at J, with 12 bases between. As DNA, the CDR3 is TGCGCCAGCAGCCCAAATCAGCGGGAGACCCAGTACTTC. Protein product: CASSPNQRETQYF. Together with reference TRBV5-1 and TRBJ2-5, the CDR3 gives the full variable domain: KAGVTQTPRYLIKTRGQQVTLSCSPISGHRSVSWYQQTPGQGLQFLFEYFSETQRNKGNFPGRFSGRQFSNSRSEMNVSTLELGDSALYLCASSPNQRETQYFGPGTRLLVL.

This chain links TRBV27 with TRBJ2-7; TRBD1 is a possible D gene (6 bases). This CDR3 has 13 amino acids. V was cut by 5 bases and J by 3 bases, with 11 bases left in between. Germline CDR1 reads MNHEY; CDR2 reads SMNVEV (reference sequence). DNA for the CDR3: TGTGCCAGCAGTCCCGGACAGAGCTACGAGCAGTACTTC. Translating it yields CASSPGQSYEQYF.

The V gene is TRBV11-3, the J gene TRBJ2-6; no clear D. CDR3 length: 16 residues. The V gene lost 5 bases and the J gene lost 0 bases, with 11 bases spanning the gap. From germline, CDR1 is SGHNT and CDR2 YENEEA. This CDR3 is CASSPRTASGANVLTF. Here the CDR3 DNA reads TGTGCCAGCAGCCCCAGGACGGCCTCTGGGGCCAACGTCCTGACTTTC.

This clone was counted a few times. The J gene is TRBJ1-5, the V gene TRBV21-1. TRBV21-1 is labeled a pseudogene. This CDR3 is 18 amino acids long. CDR3 region: CASSSHAGTQGVNQPQHF. The CDR3 coding sequence is TGTGCCAGCAGCAGCCACGCCGGGACCCAAGGAGTCAATCAGCCCCAGCATTTT.

The chain is built from TRBV6-5 and TRBJ2-3, with D perhaps being TRBD1 or TRBD2 (6 bases each). Germline CDR1 and CDR2: MNHEY and SVGAGI. Between the trimmed V and J ends, which lost 6 bases and 3 bases, there was a span of 16 bases. CDR3 size: 15 residues. CDR3 in DNA: TGTGCCAGCAGCCCCGGGCAGGGGAGGACAGATACGCAGTATTTT. It encodes CASSPGQGRTDTQYF.

The CDR3 DNA reads TGTGCCAGCAGCGCCCCGGGGGGACGGAGACTCACAGATACGCAGTATTTT. Its translation: CASSAPGGRRLTDTQYF. This rearrangement joins TRBV9 to TRBJ2-3, with TRBD2 matching over 7 bases. In germline, CDR1 is SGDLS, CDR2 YYNGEE. The CDR3 sequence is 17 residues long. V lost 3 bases, J lost 2 bases, and 12 bases stayed unmatched.

The gene calls are TRBV5-6 and TRBJ1-3; D gene ambiguous. Per the germline V gene, CDR1 is SGHDT and CDR2 is YYEEEE. V gave up 2 bases and J gave up 2 bases, with 11 bases separating them. The CDR3 contains 15 residues. CDR3 in DNA: TGTGCCAGCAGCTTAGGCCATTCGACTGGAAACACCATATATTTT. Translation gives CASSLGHSTGNTIYF.

The J gene is TRBJ2-4, the V gene TRBV28; D ambiguous. CDR1 MDHEN and CDR2 SYDVKM come from the germline V gene. Trimming left V 6 bases short and J 0 bases short, with 12 bases between. The CDR3 totals 15 residues. The CDR3 DNA is TGTGCCAGCAGAAACGATCAGGTAGCCAAAAACATTCAGTACTTC. Amino acid sequence: CASRNDQVAKNIQYF. The full variable domain, rest sourced from reference TRBV28 and TRBJ2-4, is DVKVTQSSRYLVKRTGEKVFLECVQDMDHENMFWYRQDPGLGLRLIYFSYDVKMKEKGDIPEGYSVSREKKERFSLILESASTNQTSMYLCASRNDQVAKNIQYFGAGTRLSVL.

The gene calls are TRBV5-1 and TRBJ1-5; D is ambiguous. Per germline, CDR1 SGHRS and CDR2 YFSETQ. This CDR3 region has 15 residues. V was cut by 0 bases and J by 7 bases, with 14 bases left in between. The CDR3 sequence is CASSLVGSPGQPQHF. As DNA, the CDR3 is TGCGCCAGCAGCTTGGTCGGCAGCCCAGGCCAGCCCCAGCATTTT.

The V call is TRBV18, the J call TRBJ1-1; D possibly corresponds to TRBD1 (6 bases). Germline CDR1 KGHSH, CDR2 LQKENI. This CDR3 spans 14 amino acids. Deletions cut 5 bases from V and 5 bases from J, with 15 bases between. This CDR3 reads CASSGGAGRTEAFF. CDR3 nucleotides: TGTGCCAGCTCAGGGGGCGCGGGGAGGACTGAAGCTTTCTTT.

This chain uses TRBV4-3 with TRBJ1-1, with a possible D match to TRBD1 (6 bases). The ends were cut back, 0 bases at V and 0 bases at J, with 17 bases in the middle. CDR1 and CDR2 (germline): LGHNA, YSLEER. The CDR3 is made up of 18 amino acids. The CDR3 DNA follows: TGCGCCAGCAGCCAAGATCGGTTCGGGGGCGGAATGAACACTGAAGCTTTCTTT. Translating it yields CASSQDRFGGGMNTEAFF.

This CDR3 is CASSLAWGTGDGTEAFF. The CDR3 coding sequence is TGTGCCAGCAGCTTAGCTTGGGGGACAGGGGATGGCACTGAAGCTTTCTTT. The chain couples TRBV7-8 to TRBJ1-1; 10 bases are shared with TRBD1. The CDR3 length is 17 residues. Per the germline V gene, CDR1 is SGHVS and CDR2 is FQNEAQ. The V gene end was trimmed by 0 bases and the J gene end by 4 bases; junction bases not matched to a gene: 8.

The genes are TRBV28 and TRBJ2-2; weak D call: TRBD1 (5 bases). The CDR3 is 14 amino acids. Germline V gene lookup returns CDR1 MDHEN and CDR2 SYDVKM. Trimming pared 4 bases from V and 4 bases from J, leaving 10 bases between. The CDR3: CASSWGRSTGELFF. In DNA form, the CDR3 reads TGTGCCAGCAGTTGGGGCCGGAGCACCGGGGAGCTGTTTTTT.

This rearrangement joins TRBV7-3 to TRBJ2-2; D is perhaps TRBD2 (5 bases). V lost 0 bases, J lost 4 bases, and 12 bases lay in between. The CDR3 extends over 16 amino acids. Germline CDR1 SGHTA, CDR2 FQGTGA. This CDR3 is CASSLTSSRGTGELFF. CDR3 DNA: TGTGCCAGCAGCTTAACCAGTAGCCGGGGCACCGGGGAGCTGTTTTTT.

The V gene is TRBV28, the J gene TRBJ2-7; 8 positions agree with TRBD2. V was pared by 5 bases and J by 2 bases, with 17 bases of the junction left unmatched. Per germline, CDR1 MDHEN and CDR2 SYDVKM. The CDR3 is 18 amino acids. CDR3 in DNA: TGTGCCAGCAGTCGCCCGGGGGGCGGGAGGCCTAACACCTACGAGCAGTACTTC. Amino acids: CASSRPGGGRPNTYEQYF.

The chain uses TRBV5-1 and TRBJ2-3; D gene ambiguous. CDR1 SGHRS and CDR2 YFSETQ come from the germline V gene. V was clipped by 0 bases and J by 7 bases, with 12 bases between them. This CDR3 contains 14 residues. CDR3 sequence (DNA): TGCGCCAGCAGCTTGGTGGACCATGCAAATACGCAGTATTTT. It translates to CASSLVDHANTQYF. The whole variable domain, filled in from reference TRBV5-1 and TRBJ2-3, reads KAGVTQTPRYLIKTRGQQVTLSCSPISGHRSVSWYQQTPGQGLQFLFEYFSETQRNKGNFPGRFSGRQFSNSRSEMNVSTLELGDSALYLCASSLVDHANTQYFGPGTRLTVL.

The rearrangement uses TRBV5-8 and TRBJ2-5; D gene ambiguous. In germline, CDR1 is SGHTS, CDR2 YDEGEE. V dropped 2 bases and J dropped 5 bases, with 4 bases sitting between them. The CDR3 has 11 amino acids. CDR3 amino acids: CASSFYETQYF. CDR3 in DNA: TGTGCCAGCAGCTTCTACGAGACCCAGTACTTC.